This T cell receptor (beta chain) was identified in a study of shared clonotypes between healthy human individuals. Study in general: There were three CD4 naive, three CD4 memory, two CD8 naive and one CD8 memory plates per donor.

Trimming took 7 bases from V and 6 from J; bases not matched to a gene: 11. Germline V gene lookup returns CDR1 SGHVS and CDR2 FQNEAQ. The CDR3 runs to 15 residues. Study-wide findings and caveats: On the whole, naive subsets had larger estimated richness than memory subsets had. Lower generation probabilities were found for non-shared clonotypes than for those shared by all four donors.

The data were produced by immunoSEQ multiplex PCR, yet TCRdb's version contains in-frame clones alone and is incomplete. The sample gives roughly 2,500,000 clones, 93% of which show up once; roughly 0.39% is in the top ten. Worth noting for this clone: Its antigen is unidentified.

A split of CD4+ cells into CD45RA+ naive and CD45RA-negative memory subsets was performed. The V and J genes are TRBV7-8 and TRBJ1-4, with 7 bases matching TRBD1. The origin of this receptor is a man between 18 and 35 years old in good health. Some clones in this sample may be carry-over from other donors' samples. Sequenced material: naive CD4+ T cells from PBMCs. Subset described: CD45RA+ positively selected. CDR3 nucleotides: TGTGCCAGCAACTCCGAGGGGGCAGCGGATGAAAAACTGTTTTTT. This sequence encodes CASNSEGAADEKLFF.